This T cell receptor (beta chain) was sequenced for a study of blood T cell repertoires in COVID-19. Donors of Cohort 3 who recovered were those that had two negative PCRs, clearance, or symptom resolution. From germline, CDR1 is SGHRS and CDR2 YFSETQ. V was pared by 0 bases and J by 0 bases, with 8 bases between. The CDR3 is 15 amino acids. In the source study's methods: Nucleated cell counts were estimated from reference gene primer amplification. Clones were sequenced by immunoSEQ multiplex PCR, and TCRdb holds only the in-frame ones, with some missing. Clone size and the V and J calls come from that table; the DNA yielded D and trimming. The data contain around 330,000 clones, more than 90% of them singletons.

Material for sequencing was PBMCs or T cells enriched from blood (not recorded which). This clonotype was sampled from a man in his 60s who had recovered from COVID-19. The rearrangement uses TRBV5-1 and TRBJ2-3; D is uncertain. The DNA for the CDR3 is TGCGCCAGCAGCTTGGGTGGTCGGAGCACAGATACGCAGTATTTT. It specifies CASSLGGRSTDTQYF.